The 2 T cell receptor beta chains below come from one sample, sequenced in a study of human T cells and chemical hapten exposure. Specified time point: pre-sensitization, week 0. The treatment here: therapeutic diphenylcyclopropenone sensitization with weekly scalp DPC. Via MiXCR, TCRdb re-called the RACE reads, giving one row per CDR3 protein. The sample holds 350,000 to 450,000 distinct CDR3 sequences, roughly 4.6% seen once. The starting material was whole blood, obtained in connection with sensitization to the hapten diphenylcyclopropenone (DPC). Receptors originate from a woman aged 50 to 60 with alopecia areata. Some clones in this sample may be carry-over from other donors' samples.

The chain uses TRBV6-1 and TRBJ2-3; 10 bases are shared with TRBD2. This CDR3 is built from 15 residues. The germline V gene encodes CDR1 MNHNS and CDR2 SASEGT. Trimming took 5 bases from V and 4 from J; bases not matched to a gene: 6. CDR3 in DNA: TGTGCCAGCAGTCTAAGCGGGAGGGGCGCAGATACGCAGTATTTT. Protein product: CASSLSGRGADTQYF.

At least ten counts were recorded for this clonotype. CDR3 sequence (DNA): TGTGCCAGCAGCTCTATAGCGAGTGGCACAGATACGCAGTATTTT. Translating it yields CASSSIASGTDTQYF. The gene calls are TRBV7-6 and TRBJ2-3, with TRBD2 as a possible D gene (5 bases). Germline V gives CDR1 SGHVS, CDR2 FNYEAQ. V was trimmed by 4 bases and J by 1 base, leaving 12 bases between them. The CDR3 loop spans 15 amino acids.